This T cell receptor (beta chain) emerged from a study of blood T cells in healthy people across ages (dated by TCRdb to 2015 to 2017). About the study as a whole: In model experiments, template switching captured roughly one uniquely barcoded TCR beta cDNA molecule for every two T cells. To track age-related changes in TCR beta repertoire diversity, the study relied on deep sequencing normalized with unique cDNA molecular identifiers. The donors were divided into four age groups: young (average around 16 years), middle-aged (around 37), aged (approximately 64) and long-lived (roughly 82). Donors of different ages were randomly distributed across sequencing lanes to avoid experimental bias. The study analyzed two additional independent replicas of 1 million unique cDNA reads from the same blood draw for two donors, one aged 18 to 30 and one aged 80 or older.

The study at large found these results: Conclusive comparison of naive and antigen-experienced compartments was prevented by the profiling of bulk unsorted PBMCs. The CMV infection status of donors was not known, potentially confounding age-related changes in expanded clonotypes. Compared with the aged group, the long-lived group had more naive CD4+ T cells, fewer expanded clones and increased TCR diversity, a pattern suggesting age selection. Estimates of total diversity based on one million sequenced T cells were regarded as lower bounds and as underestimates. As age increased, observed TCR beta diversity per million T cells dropped in a roughly linear way, and a significant reduction was already evident by age about 36. The percentage of naive T cells measured by flow cytometry correlated strongly with observed TCR beta diversity.

Germline trimming amounts to 2 bases on V and 3 bases on J, with 8 as the count of junction bases outside the gene matches. Measured from the cysteine to the phenylalanine, the CDR3 is 15 residues long. The DNA shown is the 45-base CDR3, in frame from base 1. From a lookup of the germline V gene (reference sequence), CDR1 and CDR2 are GTSNPN and SVGIG. Donors were around 37 systemically healthy Caucasian individuals from Russia aged roughly 6 to 95 years. Roughly 11 milliliters of peripheral blood were drawn from each donor into EDTA-treated Vacutainer tubes. Ficoll-Paque density-gradient centrifugation was used to isolate PBMCs, with at least 7 million obtained per sample. Total RNA, at least 5.5 micrograms per sample, was extracted from PBMCs with Trizol reagent. The percentages of naive CD45RAhigh/CD27high T cells were determined by flow cytometry on a PBMC aliquot from every donor. Notes on this clonotype: Its target antigen remains unknown. Within one base of it there is no much larger clone, and no base qualities were kept.

The library was prepared using 5' RACE. Instrument used: Illumina HiSeq 2500. A second PCR of about 7 to 12 cycles was performed with a sample-barcoded 5' primer and a J-beta primer mix. A unique molecular identifier was introduced onto each TCR beta cDNA molecule by a template-switch 5' adaptor carrying 12 random nucleotides. At least 2.5 million CDR3-containing paired-end reads were obtained from each sample. All of the RNA was converted into first-strand cDNA using the Mint cDNA synthesis kit, with a TRBC-specific oligonucleotide serving as the primer. All cDNA was treated with uracil-DNA glycosylase and then went through a first 18-cycle PCR with the universal primers M1SS and BC2_uni_R. Processing in the source paper ran as follows. For normalization, 1 million high-quality reads, each with a distinct molecular identifier, were randomly selected from each sample. Reads sharing molecular identifiers were discarded rather than binned into consensus sequences. MiTCR, set to a Q25 quality threshold and the strictest error-elimination algorithm, was used for CDR3 identification, clonotype clustering and error correction. A nonparametric unseen species model using Euler transformation provided a lower-bound estimate of total TCR beta diversity. TCRdb handled the public reads itself, with Q25 trimming in fastp and clone calling in MiXCR, and kept productive beta chains. Rows merge per CDR3 protein into single entries with the most common DNA and genes. TCRdb, rather than the study authors, made the V and J calls. This sample holds about 1.5 million distinct CDR3 sequences; about 40% were observed only once. The ten largest clones add up to roughly 8.2% of the sample.

The V and J genes are TRBV30 and TRBJ2-7, with TRBD2 matching 9 junction bases. The sequence derives from a woman in her late teens or twenties in good health. Specimen: blood. The CDR3 corresponds to CAWSLGLAGYYEQYF. The nucleotide sequence is TGTGCCTGGAGTCTGGGGCTAGCGGGATACTACGAGCAGTACTTC.